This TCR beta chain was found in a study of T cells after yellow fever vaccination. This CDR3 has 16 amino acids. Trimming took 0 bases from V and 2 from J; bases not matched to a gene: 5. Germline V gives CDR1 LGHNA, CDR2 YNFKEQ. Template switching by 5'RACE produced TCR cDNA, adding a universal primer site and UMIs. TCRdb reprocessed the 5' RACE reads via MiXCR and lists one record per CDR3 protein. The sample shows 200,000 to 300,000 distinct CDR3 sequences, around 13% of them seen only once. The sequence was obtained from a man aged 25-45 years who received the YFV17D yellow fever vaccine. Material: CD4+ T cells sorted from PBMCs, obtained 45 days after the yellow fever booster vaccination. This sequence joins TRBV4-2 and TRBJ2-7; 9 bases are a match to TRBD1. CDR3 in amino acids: CASSQDRDRAAYEQYF. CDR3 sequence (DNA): TGTGCCAGCAGCCAAGACCGGGACAGGGCGGCCTACGAGCAGTACTTC.